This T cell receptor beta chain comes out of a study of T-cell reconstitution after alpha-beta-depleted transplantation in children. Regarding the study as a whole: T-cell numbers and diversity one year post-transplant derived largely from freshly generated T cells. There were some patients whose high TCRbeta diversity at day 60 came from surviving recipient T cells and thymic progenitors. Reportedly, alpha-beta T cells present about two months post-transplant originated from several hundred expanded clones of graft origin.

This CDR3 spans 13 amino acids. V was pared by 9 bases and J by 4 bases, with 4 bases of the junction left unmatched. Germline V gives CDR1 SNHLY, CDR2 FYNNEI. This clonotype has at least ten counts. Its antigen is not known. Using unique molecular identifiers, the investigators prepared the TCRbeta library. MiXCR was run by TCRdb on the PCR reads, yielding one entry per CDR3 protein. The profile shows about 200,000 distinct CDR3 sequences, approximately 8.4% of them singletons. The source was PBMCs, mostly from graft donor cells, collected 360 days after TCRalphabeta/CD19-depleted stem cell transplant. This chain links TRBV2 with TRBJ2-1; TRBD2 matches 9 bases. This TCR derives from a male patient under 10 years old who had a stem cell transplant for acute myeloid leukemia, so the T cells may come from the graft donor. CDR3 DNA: TGTGCCAGAAGGACTAGCGCATACAATGAGCAGTTCTTC. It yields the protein CARRTSAYNEQFF. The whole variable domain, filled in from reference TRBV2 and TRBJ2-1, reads EPEVTQTPSHQVTQMGQEVILRCVPISNHLYFYWYRQILGQKVEFLVSFYNNEISEKSEIFDDQFSVERPDGSNFTLKIRSTKLEDSAMYFCARRTSAYNEQFFGPGTRLTVL.